This TCR beta chain was profiled in a study of shared clonotypes between healthy human individuals. Overall study context: Per donor, three plates held CD4 naive cells, three held CD4 memory, two held CD8 naive and one held CD8 memory.

Overall study results and limits: Apart from blood, nothing was sampled; tissue repertoires likely differ.

About this clone: Its target is unknown.

This CDR3 spans 13 amino acids. Germline V CDR1 and CDR2: SGHVS, FNYEAQ. V lost 3 bases and J 6 bases, leaving 9 bases between the germline ends. CD4+ cells were split into CD45RA+ naive and CD45RA-negative memory subsets. The study ran the assay at deep level. Libraries were prepared by immunoSEQ multiplex PCR; TCRdb keeps only in-frame clonotypes and omits some of them. Of roughly 530,000 clones listed, less than 96% are singletons. This chain connects TRBV7-6 to TRBJ2-1; D may correspond to TRBD1 or TRBD2 (5 bases each). Sequenced sample: naive CD4+ T cells sorted from blood. The subset denotes: CD45RA+ positively selected. This TCR derives from a woman aged 30 to 39 in good health. The CDR3 here is CASSLGPSNEQFF. In nucleotides, the CDR3 is TGTGCCAGCAGCTTGGGACCATCCAATGAGCAGTTCTTC.